One and the same sample provided the 20 T cell receptor beta chains below, sequenced in a study of T cell repertoires in aging, cancer and after chemotherapy. A mixed TRB-A/B primer pool amplified rearranged TRB by multiplex touch-down PCR. TCRdb reprocessed the multiplex PCR reads with MiXCR, giving one entry per CDR3 protein. This table holds roughly 9,300 distinct CDR3 sequences, about 40% found once. Amplification of TCR beta used genomic DNA extracted from peripheral blood. Source material: blood. These TCRs come from a human donor in good health.

The J gene is TRBJ2-7, the V gene TRBV5-1; D ambiguous. The CDR3 consists of 13 residues. Deletions cut 5 bases from V and 4 bases from J, with 13 bases between. CDR1 and CDR2 from the germline V gene are SGHRS and YFSETQ. CDR3 sequence: CASSLDGSYEQYV. Here the CDR3 DNA reads TGCGCCAGCAGTCTGGACGGATCATACGAGCAGTACGTC.

This clonotype came up a few times. The junction differs from germline at one of its ends, possibly a read error. The V call is TRBV10-3, the J call TRBJ1-1; D is ambiguous. This CDR3 is built from 12 residues. CDR1 is ENHRY and CDR2 is SYGVKD in the germline V gene. The CDR3 nucleotides are TGTGCCATCACCGACGATAATCAGGAGGGTTACTTT. This encodes CAITDDNQEGYF.

The V and J genes are TRBV12-5 and TRBJ2-7, with 7 positions matching TRBD1. V lost 7 bases to trimming and J lost 2 bases; unmatched junction nucleotides: 14. This CDR3 region has 16 residues. Germline V gives CDR1 LGHNT, CDR2 FRNRAP. The CDR3 DNA follows: TGTGCTAGTGCCTACCCCGGGACAGAAAAAGCCTACGAGCAGTACTTC. The encoded protein is CASAYPGTEKAYEQYF.

This chain uses TRBV5-4 with TRBJ1-4; possibly TRBD1 for D (6 bases). Germline V lookup: CDR1 SGHNT, CDR2 YYREEE (reference sequence). The length of the CDR3 is 14 residues. Trimming removed 0 bases from V and 4 bases from J, with 7 bases in between. In DNA form, the CDR3 reads TGTGCCAGCAGCTTGGCAGGGGTTAATGAAAAACTGTTTTTT. Protein: CASSLAGVNEKLFF.

The chain uses TRBV18 and TRBJ1-2; a weak D match, TRBD1 (5 bases). The CDR3 extends over 14 amino acids. The V end lost 0 bases, the J end lost 6 bases, and 11 bases lay between the germline ends. Looked up from germline, CDR1 is KGHSH and CDR2 is LQKENI. CDR3 protein: CASSPPGDRNGYTF. The DNA of the CDR3 is TGTGCCAGCTCACCACCAGGTGACAGAAATGGCTACACCTTC.

V usage is TRBV4-2 and J usage is TRBJ1-3; TRBD1 matches 7 bases. Germline V gene data show CDR1 as LGHNA and CDR2 as YNFKEQ. CDR3 size: 16 residues. V was clipped by 0 bases and J by 2 bases; unmatched bases: 4. CDR3 nucleotides: TGTGCCAGCAGCCAAGAGCTAGGGGGCCCTGGAAACACCATATATTTT. This codes for CASSQELGGPGNTIYF.

This chain joins TRBV12-3 or TRBV12-4 and TRBJ1-1; no definite D call. V was cut by 4 bases and J by 3 bases, with 18 bases left in between. The CDR3 is made up of 16 amino acids. DNA for the CDR3: TGTGCCAGCAGTTCAGTCCCTAGACATGGAGACACTGAAGCTTTCTTT. Encoded protein: CASSSVPRHGDTEAFF.

This clonotype was seen a handful of times. The chain is built from TRBV15 and TRBJ1-2, with D possibly matching TRBD1 (6 bases). Trimming stripped 0 bases from V and 5 bases from J, with 16 bases between. The CDR3 spans 16 residues. Germline V gives CDR1 LNHNV, CDR2 YYDKDF (reference sequence). The CDR3 sequence is CATSRERQGRGYGYTF. CDR3 DNA sequence: TGTGCCACCAGCAGAGAACGGCAGGGGCGGGGGTATGGCTACACCTTC.

This chain joins TRBV12-3 or TRBV12-4 and TRBJ2-1; tentative D call: TRBD2 (5 bases). V lost 4 bases and J lost 11, with 18 bases in between. The CDR3 consists of 14 residues. For the CDR3, the DNA is TGTGCCAGCAGTTATAACCGGGAATCGGGAAAGCAGTTCTTC. This translates into CASSYNRESGKQFF.

This clonotype ranks as medium-sized. This sequence joins TRBV29-1 and TRBJ2-1, with no clear D. The V and J ends lost 8 bases and 5 bases respectively, with 7 bases between them. Per the germline V gene, CDR1 is SQVTM and CDR2 is ANQGSEA. The CDR3 runs to 10 residues. The CDR3: CSTSHNEQFF. The DNA of the CDR3 is TGCAGCACCAGTCACAATGAGCAGTTCTTC.

The chain carries TRBV4-1 and TRBJ2-5, with no clear D. There are 11 residues in the CDR3. V gave up 5 bases and J gave up 3 bases, with 4 bases separating them. CDR1 and CDR2 (germline): MGHRA, YSYEKL. CDR3 sequence: CASSDEETQYF. The CDR3 coding sequence is TGCGCCAGCAGCGACGAAGAGACCCAGTACTTC.

The chain employs TRBV6-5 and TRBJ2-1, with D maybe TRBD2 (6 bases). This CDR3 has 16 amino acids. The V end lost 6 bases, the J end lost 0 bases, and 15 bases lay between the germline ends. CDR1 is MNHEY, CDR2 SVGAGI, per germline. In nucleotides, the CDR3 is TGTGCCAGCAGGGAACTAGCTGCCTCCTCCTACAATGAGCAGTTCTTC. As protein: CASRELAASSYNEQFF.

The gene calls are TRBV6-6 and TRBJ2-5, with 10 positions matching TRBD1. V shed 5 bases, J shed 5 bases, and the junction held 8 bases outside the gene matches. Germline V CDR1 and CDR2: MNHNY, SVGAGI (reference sequence). The CDR3 has 15 residues. The CDR3 sequence: CASSRQGAPGETQYF. For the CDR3, the DNA is TGTGCCAGCAGTCGACAGGGGGCGCCGGGGGAGACCCAGTACTTC.

This clonotype was recorded a few times. The CDR3, as DNA: TGTGCCAGCAGTGCGGCCGGGACAGGCAATCAGCCCCAGCATTTT. Its translation: CASSAAGTGNQPQHF. The chain is built from TRBV7-9 and TRBJ1-5; 7 bases line up with TRBD1. With V trimmed by 6 bases and J by 2 bases, 7 bases remained unmatched. Germline lookup yields CDR1 SEHNR and CDR2 FQNEAQ (reference sequence). The CDR3 is 15 amino acids.

The V gene is TRBV6-5, the J gene TRBJ1-6; 7 positions match TRBD1. Germline CDR1 and CDR2: MNHEY and SVGAGI. After removal of 2 bases from V and 7 bases from J, the junction contained 2 bases not matched to a gene. The CDR3 contains 14 residues. The CDR3 spells CASSYDRVNSPLHF. The CDR3 DNA sequence: TGTGCCAGCAGTTACGACAGGGTCAATTCACCCCTCCACTTT.

The gene calls are TRBV6-5 and TRBJ2-7, with no clear D. The germline gives CDR1 MNHEY, CDR2 SVGAGI. The CDR3 runs 11 residues. V lost 5 bases, J lost 4 bases, and 6 bases lay in between. CDR3 bases: TGTGCCAGCAGTCTGGGGTACGAGCAGTACGTC. Its protein is CASSLGYEQYV.

V usage is TRBV27 and J usage is TRBJ2-7, with 14 bases matching TRBD2. V gave up 4 bases and J gave up 2 bases; unmatched junction bases: 10. This CDR3 is built from 18 residues. From germline, CDR1 is MNHEY and CDR2 SMNVEV (reference sequence). CDR3 protein: CASSSRLAGGKTTYEQYF. The CDR3 DNA is TGTGCCAGCAGTTCTAGACTAGCGGGGGGGAAAACCACCTACGAGCAGTACTTC.

A remark on this clonotype: An end of the junction does not agree with germline; a read error may underlie this. The rearrangement joins TRBV12-3 or TRBV12-4 to TRBJ2-5; 11 bases agree with TRBD2. This CDR3 spans 14 amino acids. As DNA, the CDR3 is TGTGCCAGCAGTCTAGCGGGGGGCGTAGAGACCCAGTACTTC. Encoded protein: CASSLAGGVETQYF.

Points on this clonotype: A read error may account for a junction end that differs from germline. The V gene is TRBV5-3, the J gene TRBJ2-7; 8 bases line up with TRBD1. TRBV5-3 is annotated as an ORF whose role is uncertain. This CDR3 spans 16 amino acids. CDR3 residues: CASSWGRGPWGYEQYF. In nucleotides, the CDR3 is TGTGCCAGCAGCTGGGGCAGGGGGCCCTGGGGCTACGAGCAGTACTTC.

The genes are TRBV7-3 and TRBJ2-3; maybe TRBD1 (5 bases). Germline V gives CDR1 SGHTA, CDR2 FQGTGA. Trimming took off 4 bases at V and 2 bases at J, with 13 bases between the two ends. CDR3 length equals 15 residues. The CDR3 DNA reads TGTGCCAGCAGCTCAGGGCGGAGTAACACAGATACGCAGTATTTT. It translates to CASSSGRSNTDTQYF.